These 21 T cell receptor beta chains share one sample of origin, sequenced in a study of graft-versus-host responses after intestinal transplantation (dated by TCRdb to the early 2020s). The method behind the library was the immunoSEQ multiplex PCR assay. In its TCRdb copy, this immuneACCESS table keeps in-frame sequences only and misses some clones. Where compared with another copy, unresolved V genes explain less than half of these, and the others have no known cause. The sample records roughly 60,000 clones, 80% to 90% of which are singletons. Of the sample, around 1.5% falls within the top ten clones. The sample in question was PBMCs, obtained 26 days after transplant. These receptors were taken from a human patient who received an intestinal transplant, so some T cells may come from the graft donor.

This sequence joins TRBV4-1 and TRBJ1-2; 7 nucleotides match TRBD1. CDR1 and CDR2 (germline): MGHRA, YSYEKL. Germline trimming cut 1 base from V and 5 bases from J; bases unmatched to any gene: 7. CDR3 length equals 15 residues. CDR3 DNA: TGCGCCAGCAGCCAAGCGGGACAGTCAGGATATGGCTACACCTTC. Translated, it gives CASSQAGQSGYGYTF.

The rearrangement joins TRBV28 to TRBJ2-1; 7 bases are a match to TRBD1. Trimming took 3 bases from V and 3 from J; bases not matched to a gene: 11. The CDR3 has 17 amino acids. CDR1 and CDR2 (germline): MDHEN, SYDVKM. CDR3 loop: CASSFGNRGKFYNEQFF. CDR3 sequence (DNA): TGTGCCAGCAGTTTCGGAAACAGGGGAAAATTCTACAATGAGCAGTTCTTC.

The V call is TRBV7-6, the J call TRBJ2-7, with a tentative D call TRBD2 (6 bases). The CDR3 runs 14 residues. Per the germline V gene, CDR1 is SGHVS and CDR2 is FNYEAQ. The V end lost 4 bases, the J end lost 2 bases, and 12 bases lay between the germline ends. The CDR3 coding sequence is TGTGCCAGCAGCTCCGGGACTGGGACCTACGAGCAGTACTTC. It translates to CASSSGTGTYEQYF. Looking up the rest from reference TRBV7-6 and TRBJ2-7 gives the full variable domain: GAGVSQSPRYKVTKRGQDVALRCDPISGHVSLYWYRQALGQGPEFLTYFNYEAQQDKSGLPNDRFSAERPEGSISTLTIQRTEQRDSAMYRCASSSGTGTYEQYFGPGTRLTVT.

The V and J genes are TRBV15 and TRBJ1-4; 7 nucleotides match TRBD1. The V gene's germline CDR1 is LNHNV and CDR2 YYDKDF (reference sequence). This CDR3 is 17 amino acids long. The trim removed 2 bases at V and 0 bases at J, leaving 6 bases unmatched. The CDR3 coding sequence is TGTGCCACCAGCAGATCCTACAGGGGCACAACTAATGAAAAACTGTTTTTT. This sequence encodes CATSRSYRGTTNEKLFF. The full variable domain, with the rest looked up from reference TRBV15 and TRBJ1-4, is DAMVIQNPRYQVTQFGKPVTLSCSQTLNHNVMYWYQQKSSQAPKLLFHYYDKDFNNEADTPDNFQSRRPNTSFCFLDIRSPGLGDTAMYLCATSRSYRGTTNEKLFFGSGTQLSVL.

The table lists this clone with a few counts. The gene calls are TRBV5-1 and TRBJ2-7; the match to TRBD1 covers 7 bases. The CDR3 is 13 amino acids. Germline V gene lookup returns CDR1 SGHRS and CDR2 YFSETQ. In DNA form, the CDR3 reads TGCGCCTGCAGCCTGGGGACAGCATACGAGCAGTACGTC. Protein sequence: CACSLGTAYEQYV.

This rearrangement joins TRBV19 to TRBJ2-1; possible D gene TRBD1, 6 bases. Trimming stripped 3 bases from V and 4 bases from J, with 13 bases between. CDR1 and CDR2 (germline): LNHDA, SQIVND (reference sequence). CDR3 length equals 15 residues. The CDR3 DNA reads TGTGCCAGTAGTATTGGAGGACAGCCTTACAATGAGCAGTTCTTC. Protein: CASSIGGQPYNEQFF.

This clone was observed once. The chain combines TRBV7-9 with TRBJ2-1; TRBD1 might be the D (5 bases). The germline gives CDR1 SEHNR, CDR2 FQNEAQ (reference sequence). The V and J ends lost 5 bases and 6 bases respectively, with 14 bases between them. The CDR3 length is 14 residues. The CDR3 reads CASSQITGINEQFF. The DNA of the CDR3 is TGTGCCAGCAGCCAGATCACAGGTATCAATGAGCAGTTCTTC.

The rearrangement uses TRBV7-6 and TRBJ2-5, with a weak D call TRBD1 (6 bases). Trimming removed 4 bases from V and 3 bases from J, with 12 bases in between. This CDR3 spans 14 amino acids. Germline V lookup: CDR1 SGHVS, CDR2 FNYEAQ. The CDR3 DNA reads as TGTGCCAGCAGCTATGAGACAGGAAAAGAGACCCAGTACTTC. Protein sequence: CASSYETGKETQYF. Together with reference TRBV7-6 and TRBJ2-5, the CDR3 gives the full variable domain: GAGVSQSPRYKVTKRGQDVALRCDPISGHVSLYWYRQALGQGPEFLTYFNYEAQQDKSGLPNDRFSAERPEGSISTLTIQRTEQRDSAMYRCASSYETGKETQYFGPGTRLLVL.

V usage is TRBV5-4 and J usage is TRBJ2-5, with TRBD2 matching 9 bases. Germline CDR1 reads SGHNT; CDR2 reads YYREEE (reference sequence). With 4 bases clipped from V and 2 bases from J, the junction kept 6 bases outside the gene matches. The CDR3 extends over 15 amino acids. CDR3 bases: TGTGCCAGCAGCCGAAGCGGGGGGATTCAAGAGACCCAGTACTTC. It codes for CASSRSGGIQETQYF.

This chain joins TRBV6-5 and TRBJ1-4; 8 bases fit TRBD1. The CDR3 spans 15 residues. V shed 6 bases and J 1 base; nucleotides not matched to a gene: 4. Germline V lookup: CDR1 MNHEY, CDR2 SVGAGI. Here the CDR3 reads CASRQDRGTNEKLFF. The CDR3 DNA is TGTGCCAGCAGACAAGACAGGGGAACTAATGAAAAACTGTTTTTT.

V gene TRBV5-1 combines with J gene TRBJ1-6, with D maybe TRBD1 (6 bases). CDR1 is SGHRS, CDR2 YFSETQ, per germline. The CDR3 runs to 17 residues. V lost 0 bases and J 3 bases, leaving 13 bases between the germline ends. For the CDR3, the DNA is TGCGCCAGCAGCTTGGAAGGTGAAGGGGGCTATAATTCACCCCTCCACTTT. It yields the protein CASSLEGEGGYNSPLHF.

The chain carries TRBV5-1 and TRBJ1-1, with 8 bases lining up with TRBD1. This CDR3 comprises 14 residues. V was clipped by 0 bases and J by 6 bases; unmatched bases: 4. Germline V gives CDR1 SGHRS, CDR2 YFSETQ. CDR3 sequence reads: CASSLGQGWPEAFF. Here the CDR3 DNA reads TGCGCCAGCAGCTTGGGACAGGGGTGGCCTGAAGCTTTCTTT.

This chain joins TRBV25-1 and TRBJ2-1; D might be TRBD2 (5 bases). The V gene lost 7 bases and the J gene lost 9 bases, with 13 bases spanning the gap. The germline V gene encodes CDR1 MGHDK and CDR2 SYGVNS. CDR3 length: 12 amino acids. This CDR3 is CASIGARGEQFF. CDR3 nucleotide sequence: TGTGCCAGCATCGGTGCCCGGGGTGAGCAGTTCTTC.

The chain recombines TRBV9 with TRBJ2-5; 7 bases agree with TRBD2. J lost 3 bases, V lost 2 bases, and 13 bases had no gene match. Germline V CDR1 and CDR2: SGDLS, YYNGEE. There are 17 residues in the CDR3. This chain's CDR3 is CASSVKAGSLREETQYF. CDR3 coding DNA: TGTGCCAGCAGCGTGAAAGCGGGATCCTTAAGAGAAGAGACCCAGTACTTC. Filled out from reference TRBV9 and TRBJ2-5, the complete variable domain reads DSGVTQTPKHLITATGQRVTLRCSPRSGDLSVYWYQQSLDQGLQFLIQYYNGEERAKGNILERFSAQQFPDLHSELNLSSLELGDSALYFCASSVKAGSLREETQYFGPGTRLLVL.

This rearrangement joins TRBV29-1 to TRBJ1-2; D perhaps matches TRBD1 (5 bases). CDR1 is SQVTM and CDR2 is ANQGSEA in the germline V gene. CDR3 length: 14 amino acids. V was clipped by 7 bases and J by 4 bases, with 19 bases between them. CDR3 in amino acids: CSARPRGQGYGYTF. The CDR3 DNA is TGCAGCGCCCGACCCCGTGGTCAGGGCTATGGCTACACCTTC.

The V call is TRBV11-3, the J call TRBJ2-7, with D maybe TRBD2 (5 bases). The CDR3 spans 13 residues. Germline V gene lookup returns CDR1 SGHNT and CDR2 YENEEA. V dropped 5 bases and J dropped 9 bases, with 17 bases sitting between them. CDR3 sequence reads: CASSHASGEPQYF. For the CDR3, the DNA is TGTGCCAGCAGCCACGCCTCCGGGGAGCCGCAGTACTTC.

V usage is TRBV7-9 and J usage is TRBJ2-1; possibly TRBD2 for D (6 bases). The CDR3 is made up of 15 amino acids. The V gene's germline CDR1 is SEHNR and CDR2 FQNEAQ (reference sequence). With 2 bases removed from V and 8 bases from J, the gap between germline ends came to 16 bases. The CDR3 region is CASSLYGMGGDEQFF. In DNA form, the CDR3 reads TGTGCCAGCAGCTTATATGGTATGGGGGGTGATGAGCAGTTCTTC.

This clone has a single count. The chain combines TRBV11-3 with TRBJ2-1; possibly TRBD1 for D (6 bases). Germline V gene lookup returns CDR1 SGHNT and CDR2 YENEEA. The CDR3 runs 15 residues. With 5 bases removed from V and 11 bases from J, the gap between germline ends came to 22 bases. CDR3: CASSPGTRGTSQQFF. The CDR3 DNA sequence: TGTGCCAGCAGCCCGGGGACAAGGGGCACATCTCAGCAGTTCTTC.

The V gene is TRBV15, the J gene TRBJ1-2; D gene unclear. This CDR3 is 14 amino acids long. CDR1 LNHNV and CDR2 YYDKDF come from the germline V gene (reference sequence). V gave up 0 bases and J gave up 8 bases, with 13 bases separating them. In DNA, the CDR3 is TGTGCCACCAGCAGAGATAATGCGGGGAGCGGCTACACCTTC. Residues: CATSRDNAGSGYTF.

The sample holds one count of this clone. This chain links TRBV28 with TRBJ2-1; D is unclear. Deletions cut 3 bases from V and 5 bases from J, with 8 bases between. CDR1 and CDR2 (germline): MDHEN, SYDVKM. The CDR3 is 13 residues long. The CDR3 protein is CASSFRANNEQFF. The CDR3, as DNA: TGTGCCAGCAGTTTCCGAGCCAACAATGAGCAGTTCTTC.

The chain couples TRBV7-9 to TRBJ2-3; 7 nucleotides align to TRBD1. Germline V gene sequence: CDR1 SEHNR, CDR2 FQNEAQ (reference sequence). There are 15 residues in the CDR3. The V segment lost 1 base and the J segment 3 bases; nucleotides outside the gene matches: 4. CDR3 sequence: CASSLGPGGTDTQYF. CDR3 nucleotide sequence: TGTGCCAGCAGCTTAGGGCCAGGGGGAACAGATACGCAGTATTTT. Variable domain in full (rest from reference TRBV7-9 and TRBJ2-3): DTGVSQNPRHKITKRGQNVTFRCDPISEHNRLYWYRQTLGQGPEFLTYFQNEAQLEKSRLLSDRFSAERPKGSFSTLEIQRTEQGDSAMYLCASSLGPGGTDTQYFGPGTRLTVL.